This passage covers 12 T cell receptor beta chains from one sample sequenced in a study of CD8 T cells in Susac syndrome. RNA was extracted with the RNeasy kit, and a quantity of about 0.45 to 1 ug was reverse transcribed using random hexamers. In TCRdb, the immunoSEQ multiplex PCR reads were re-called with MiXCR into one record per CDR3 protein. The sample lists about 84,000 distinct CDR3 sequences; 85% to 95% were seen once. Sequencing was carried out using CD8+ T cells from PBMCs. Receptor source: a human donor in good health.

This chain links TRBV19 with TRBJ2-7; D is perhaps TRBD2 (5 bases). V lost 3 bases to trimming and J lost 0 bases, with 6 bases between them. This CDR3 spans 13 amino acids. CDR1 and CDR2 (germline): LNHDA, SQIVND (reference sequence). The CDR3 sequence: CASSMGSSYEQYF. CDR3 coding DNA: TGTGCCAGTAGTATGGGGAGCTCCTACGAGCAGTACTTC.

The chain has TRBV4-1 and TRBJ1-4; D is undetermined. Trimming took off 1 base at V and 11 bases at J, with 11 bases between the two ends. Germline values: CDR1 MGHRA, CDR2 YSYEKL. The CDR3 loop spans 13 amino acids. The chain's CDR3 is CASSQGSEGKLFF. The CDR3, as DNA: TGCGCCAGCAGCCAAGGTAGTGAGGGCAAACTGTTTTTT.

This clonotype was found a few times. V usage is TRBV29-1 and J usage is TRBJ1-1, with D possibly matching TRBD1 (6 bases). The V gene lost 7 bases and the J gene lost 3 bases, with 12 bases spanning the gap. Germline values: CDR1 SQVTM, CDR2 ANQGSEA. This CDR3 region has 12 residues. Written as DNA, the CDR3 is TGCAGCGCTCAGGGGCGGGACACTGAAGCTTTCTTT. Protein sequence: CSAQGRDTEAFF.

V gene TRBV29-1 combines with J gene TRBJ2-5; D remains unclear. Trimming removed 7 bases at V and 7 bases at J, with 22 bases between. Per germline, CDR1 SQVTM and CDR2 ANQGSEA. The CDR3 is 14 amino acids. The CDR3 DNA reads as TGCAGCGCACGGTTCCCAGACTTGAGGACGACCCAGTACTTC. Translation gives CSARFPDLRTTQYF.

This rearrangement joins TRBV7-6 to TRBJ2-5; a possible D gene is TRBD2 (6 bases). From germline, CDR1 is SGHVS and CDR2 FNYEAQ. Between the trimmed V and J ends, which lost 4 bases and 4 bases, there was a span of 16 bases. The length of the CDR3 is 15 residues. CDR3 nucleotides: TGTGCCAGCAGCTCCGTTGGGGGGAGAGGAGAGACCCAGTACTTC. Translated: CASSSVGGRGETQYF.

To note about this clonotype: At one end, the junction sequence differs from germline, possibly due to a read error. The V call is TRBV6-1, the J call TRBJ2-1; 9 nucleotides match TRBD2. The CDR3 has 15 residues. Germline assignment: CDR1 MNHNS and CDR2 SASEGT. The CDR3 DNA reads as TGTGCTAGCAGTGAACTAGCGGGCTCCTACAATGAGCAGTTCTTC. Protein product: CASSELAGSYNEQFF.

This chain joins TRBV3-1 and TRBJ2-3; possible D gene TRBD2, 5 bases. The V end lost 4 bases, the J end lost 7 bases, and 12 bases lay between the germline ends. This CDR3 is 13 amino acids long. Germline V gene data show CDR1 as LGHDT and CDR2 as YNNKEL (reference sequence). The CDR3 reads CASSPADLYTQYF. CDR3 DNA sequence: TGTGCCAGCAGCCCAGCGGACCTGTATACGCAGTATTTT.

The chain is built from TRBV5-6 and TRBJ2-5, with D hard to call. This CDR3 is 13 amino acids long. The V gene's germline CDR1 is SGHDT and CDR2 YYEEEE. Trimming removed 0 bases from V and 1 base from J, with 4 bases in between. CDR3 amino acids: CASSLGGQETQYF. CDR3 DNA: TGTGCCAGCAGCTTGGGGGGCCAAGAGACCCAGTACTTC. The variable domain in full, completed from reference TRBV5-6 and TRBJ2-5, reads DAGVTQSPTHLIKTRGQQVTLRCSPKSGHDTVSWYQQALGQGPQFIFQYYEEEERQRGNFPDRFSGHQFPNYSSELNVNALLLGDSALYLCASSLGGQETQYFGPGTRLLVL.

The rearrangement joins TRBV5-4 to TRBJ1-5; D is unresolved. The CDR3 runs 14 residues. Germline-derived CDR1 and CDR2 are SGHNT and YYREEE (reference sequence). Trimming took 2 bases from V and 2 from J, leaving 8 bases between them. This CDR3 reads CASSLWGGNQPQHF. In DNA, the CDR3 is TGTGCCAGCAGCTTATGGGGTGGCAATCAGCCCCAGCATTTT.

V gene TRBV19 combines with J gene TRBJ1-3; a possible D gene is TRBD1 (6 bases). V was clipped by 7 bases and J by 7 bases, with 17 bases between them. Germline CDR1 reads LNHDA; CDR2 reads SQIVND (reference sequence). CDR3 length equals 14 residues. The DNA for the CDR3 is TGTGCCAGTACGGACAGACGCCAAGAGAACACCATATATTTT. Translation: CASTDRRQENTIYF. Full variable domain (remainder filled in from reference TRBV19 and TRBJ1-3): DGGITQSPKYLFRKEGQNVTLSCEQNLNHDAMYWYRQDPGQGLRLIYYSQIVNDFQKGDIAEGYSVSREKKESFPLTVTSAQKNPTAFYLCASTDRRQENTIYFGEGSWLTVV.

This chain uses TRBV7-9 with TRBJ2-2; 7 nucleotides line up with TRBD1. Germline V gene sequence: CDR1 SEHNR, CDR2 FQNEAQ (reference sequence). CDR3 length: 16 residues. Trimming cost V 0 bases and J 4 bases; bases outside gene matches: 5. The CDR3 DNA follows: TGTGCCAGCAGCTTAGCGTGGACAGGCCCCACCGGGGAGCTGTTTTTT. This codes for CASSLAWTGPTGELFF.

In its sample, this clonotype was seen a few times. The rearrangement joins TRBV30 to TRBJ1-1, with D possibly matching TRBD1 (5 bases). The CDR3 length is 13 residues. The V and J ends lost 2 bases and 0 bases respectively, with 7 bases between them. The germline CDR1 and CDR2 sequences are GTSNPN and SVGIG (reference sequence). CDR3 sequence (DNA): TGTGCCTGGAGTCAGGGAATGAACACTGAAGCTTTCTTT. Translating it yields CAWSQGMNTEAFF.